This TCR beta chain was identified during a study of blood T cell repertoires in COVID-19. Looking at the study overall: The analysed material was cDNA or gDNA that came from T cells, B-cell-depleted T cells, or PBMCs.

Trimming cost V 1 base and J 6 bases, with 16 bases left between them. In germline, CDR1 is SGHVS, CDR2 FQNEAQ. The CDR3 is 16 amino acids. Here immunoSEQ multiplex PCR was the method, and the copy in TCRdb shows in-frame clones only, minus some. The sample comprises approximately 19,000 clones, 90% to 95% of which are singletons, and 4.5% to 7% rests with the top ten. Material: peripheral blood. This sequence originates from a human donor in a cohort sampled during active COVID-19. The chain is built from TRBV7-8 and TRBJ2-1, with D possibly being TRBD2 (5 bases). The CDR3 reads CASSLVARTDLNEQFF. The CDR3, as DNA: TGTGCCAGCAGCTTAGTTGCAAGGACTGACCTCAATGAGCAGTTCTTC.